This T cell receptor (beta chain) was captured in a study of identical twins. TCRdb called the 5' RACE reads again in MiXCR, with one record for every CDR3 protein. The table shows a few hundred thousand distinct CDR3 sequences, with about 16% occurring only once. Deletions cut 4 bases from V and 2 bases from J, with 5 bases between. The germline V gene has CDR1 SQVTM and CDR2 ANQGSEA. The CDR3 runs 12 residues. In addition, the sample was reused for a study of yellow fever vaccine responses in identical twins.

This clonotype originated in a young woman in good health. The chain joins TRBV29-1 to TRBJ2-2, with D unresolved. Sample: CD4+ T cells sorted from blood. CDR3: CSVGPNTGELFF. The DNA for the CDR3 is TGCAGCGTTGGGCCCAACACCGGGGAGCTGTTTTTT.